What follows describes a single T cell receptor (beta chain). Its antigen is not identified. V gave up 1 base and J gave up 3 bases, with 28 bases separating them. The length of the CDR3 is 21 residues. Germline CDR1 is LGHNA and CDR2 is YNFKEQ. This specimen comes from a study of T cell clonotyping in hematopoietic cell transplantation. Blood collection times were about day -28 and days 30, 100, 180 posttransplant. Study-wide results and limits: CD4 and CD8 repertoire contributions could not be separated without sorting. Few recipient clonotypes overlapped donors; over 97% were de novo at given depth. Recipient TCR diversity dropped after transplant; expanded clonotypes rose from day 30 to 180.

The data were produced by immunoSEQ multiplex PCR, yet TCRdb's version contains in-frame clones alone and is incomplete. This repertoire shows about 10,000 clones, approximately 55% found once; its top ten account for over 10%. The clonotype was recovered from a female patient aged 45 to 65 who had an allogeneic stem cell transplant from an unrelated donor, so the T cells may come from the graft donor. Some clones in this sample may be carry-over from other donors' samples. The chain carries TRBV4-2 and TRBJ1-5; D might be TRBD1 (5 bases). Source: peripheral blood mononuclear cells, taken 100 days after allogeneic stem cell transplant. CDR3 DNA: TGTGCCAGCAGCCAAGGGATCAACGGGGGGTTCCTCGGCGCAAACAATCAGCCCCAGCATTTT. This translates into CASSQGINGGFLGANNQPQHF.